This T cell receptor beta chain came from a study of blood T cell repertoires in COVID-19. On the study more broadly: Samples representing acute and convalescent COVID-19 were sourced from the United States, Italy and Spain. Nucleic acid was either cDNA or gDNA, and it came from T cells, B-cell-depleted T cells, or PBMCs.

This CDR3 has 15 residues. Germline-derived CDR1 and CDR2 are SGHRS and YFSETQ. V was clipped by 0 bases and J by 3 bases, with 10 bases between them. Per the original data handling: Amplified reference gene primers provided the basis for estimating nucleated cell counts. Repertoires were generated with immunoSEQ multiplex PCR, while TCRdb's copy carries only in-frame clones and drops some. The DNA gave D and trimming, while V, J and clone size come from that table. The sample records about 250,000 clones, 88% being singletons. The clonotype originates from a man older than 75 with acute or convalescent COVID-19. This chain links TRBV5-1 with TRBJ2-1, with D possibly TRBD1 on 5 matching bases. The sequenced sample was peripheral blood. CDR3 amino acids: CASSLVTGNYNEQFF. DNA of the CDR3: TGCGCCAGCAGCTTGGTCACAGGTAACTACAATGAGCAGTTCTTC.